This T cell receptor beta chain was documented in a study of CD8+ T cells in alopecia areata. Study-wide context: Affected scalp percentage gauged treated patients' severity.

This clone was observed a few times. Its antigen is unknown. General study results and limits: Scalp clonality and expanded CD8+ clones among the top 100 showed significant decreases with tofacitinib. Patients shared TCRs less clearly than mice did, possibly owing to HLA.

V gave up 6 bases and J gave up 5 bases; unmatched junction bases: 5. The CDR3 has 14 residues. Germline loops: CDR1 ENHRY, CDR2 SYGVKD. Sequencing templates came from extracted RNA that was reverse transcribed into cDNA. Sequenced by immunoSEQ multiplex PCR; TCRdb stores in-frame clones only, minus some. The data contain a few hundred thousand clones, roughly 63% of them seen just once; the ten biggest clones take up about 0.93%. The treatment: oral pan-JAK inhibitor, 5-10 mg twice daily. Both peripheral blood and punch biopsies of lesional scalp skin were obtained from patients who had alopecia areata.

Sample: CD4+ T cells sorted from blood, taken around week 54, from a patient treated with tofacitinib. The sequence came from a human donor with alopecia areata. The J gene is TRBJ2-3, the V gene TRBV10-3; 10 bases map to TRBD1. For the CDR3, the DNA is TGTGCCATCAGCGGGGACAGGGGTGGAGATACGCAGTATTTT. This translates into CAISGDRGGDTQYF.